Following are 12 T cell receptor beta chains from one sample sequenced in a study of blood T cell repertoires in COVID-19. This table comes from immunoSEQ multiplex PCR, and its TCRdb copy is limited to in-frame clones, with some not included. Here the sample spans approximately 150,000 clones, roughly 84% being singletons. The specimen sequenced was peripheral blood. These receptors originate from a man aged 65 to 79 with active or convalescent COVID-19.

This clone was counted a few times. The rearrangement joins TRBV5-1 to TRBJ1-2; D possibly corresponds to TRBD1 (5 bases). The germline CDR1 and CDR2 sequences are SGHRS and YFSETQ. The CDR3 has 15 residues. V gave up 4 bases and J gave up 2 bases, with 15 bases separating them. CDR3 region: CASSPGGGSNYGYTF. The DNA of the CDR3 is TGCGCCAGCAGCCCGGGGGGGGGATCCAACTATGGCTACACCTTC.

This clone was picked up one time. The V call is TRBV2, the J call TRBJ1-5; no clear D. This CDR3 spans 14 amino acids. V lost 6 bases and J 0 bases, leaving 9 bases between the germline ends. Per the germline V gene, CDR1 is SNHLY and CDR2 is FYNNEI. This chain's CDR3 is CASRTGTSNQPQHF. The CDR3 bases are TGTGCCAGCAGGACGGGAACTAGCAATCAGCCCCAGCATTTT.

The CDR3: CASSFVGAPTGELFF. The CDR3 DNA follows: TGTGCCAGCAGCTTCGTGGGGGCGCCCACCGGGGAGCTGTTTTTT. This chain connects TRBV5-4 to TRBJ2-2, with D possibly matching TRBD1 (6 bases). V was pared by 2 bases and J by 4 bases, with 12 bases between. Germline assignment: CDR1 SGHNT and CDR2 YYREEE (reference sequence). The CDR3 loop spans 15 amino acids.

V gene TRBV4-3 combines with J gene TRBJ2-7; TRBD2 might be the D (6 bases). The CDR3 has 13 amino acids. V was clipped by 2 bases and J by 7 bases, with 12 bases between them. The germline CDR1 and CDR2 sequences are LGHNA and YSLEER. The CDR3 DNA reads as TGCGCCAGCAGCCAATTTCGCGGGGAGGAGCAGTACTTC. Protein sequence: CASSQFRGEEQYF.

The gene calls are TRBV7-9 and TRBJ1-1; tentative D call: TRBD1 (6 bases). Trimming left V 5 bases short and J 0 bases short, with 13 bases between. This CDR3 has 15 residues. CDR1 SEHNR and CDR2 FQNEAQ come from the germline V gene (reference sequence). CDR3 protein: CASSKPGDVNTEAFF. DNA for the CDR3: TGTGCCAGCAGCAAACCAGGGGACGTGAACACTGAAGCTTTCTTT.

The rearrangement uses TRBV15 and TRBJ1-5; D is unresolved. This CDR3 is 14 amino acids long. CDR1 and CDR2 (germline): LNHNV, YYDKDF (reference sequence). Trimming stripped 3 bases from V and 0 bases from J, with 6 bases between. For the CDR3, the DNA is TGTGCCACCAGCAGGGCCCTTAGCAATCAGCCCCAGCATTTT. Translated, it gives CATSRALSNQPQHF.

The V gene is TRBV6-6, the J gene TRBJ1-3, with 8 bases that match TRBD1. Germline CDR1 and CDR2: MNHNY and SVGAGI (reference sequence). V dropped 1 base and J dropped 7; count of bases not matched to a gene: 9. The CDR3 spans 16 residues. CDR3 in amino acids: CASSYFVGQGGNTIYF. The CDR3 DNA is TGTGCCAGCAGTTACTTTGTTGGACAGGGTGGCAACACCATATATTTT.

The chain combines TRBV9 with TRBJ1-6; the match to TRBD1 covers 8 bases. Germline V CDR1 and CDR2: SGDLS, YYNGEE. With V trimmed by 3 bases and J by 3 bases, 2 bases remained unmatched. CDR3 size: 15 residues. CDR3 loop: CASSDDRGYNSPLHF. In DNA form, the CDR3 reads TGTGCCAGCAGCGACGACAGGGGCTATAATTCACCCCTCCACTTT.

V usage is TRBV29-1 and J usage is TRBJ2-3; no clear D. CDR3 length: 14 amino acids. V was cut by 3 bases and J by 0 bases, with 10 bases left in between. Looked up from germline, CDR1 is SQVTM and CDR2 is ANQGSEA. In DNA, the CDR3 is TGCAGCGTTGAGGCCTGGCTTAGCACAGATACGCAGTATTTT. Translating it yields CSVEAWLSTDTQYF.

The J gene is TRBJ2-7, the V gene TRBV28; TRBD1 might be the D (6 bases). The V end was cut by 7 bases, the J end by 3 bases, with 22 bases between. The CDR3 extends over 16 amino acids. Germline values: CDR1 MDHEN, CDR2 SYDVKM. The DNA for the CDR3 is TGTGCCAGCATCTCCCTCCGAGGGACACGAAGCTACGAGCAGTACTTC. This translates into CASISLRGTRSYEQYF. Drawing the rest from reference TRBV28 and TRBJ2-7, the complete variable domain is DVKVTQSSRYLVKRTGEKVFLECVQDMDHENMFWYRQDPGLGLRLIYFSYDVKMKEKGDIPEGYSVSREKKERFSLILESASTNQTSMYLCASISLRGTRSYEQYFGPGTRLTVT.

The V call is TRBV30, the J call TRBJ1-2; D might be TRBD1 (5 bases). Germline-derived CDR1 and CDR2 are GTSNPN and SVGIG (reference sequence). The CDR3 consists of 12 residues. V gave up 8 bases and J gave up 0 bases, with 10 bases separating them. The CDR3 nucleotides read TGTGCCGGAAGGGGCGCTAACTATGGCTACACCTTC. Amino acid sequence: CAGRGANYGYTF.

This clone was recorded once. The sample contains more than one DNA sequence encoding this CDR3. The chain recombines TRBV12-3 or TRBV12-4 with TRBJ2-1; TRBD1 aligns across 8 bases. Unmatched junction bases numbered 1, after V lost 5 bases and J lost 4 bases. The CDR3 is 13 residues long. The CDR3, as DNA: TGTGCCAGCAGTGGACAGGGTTACAATGAGCAGTTCTTC. Translation: CASSGQGYNEQFF.